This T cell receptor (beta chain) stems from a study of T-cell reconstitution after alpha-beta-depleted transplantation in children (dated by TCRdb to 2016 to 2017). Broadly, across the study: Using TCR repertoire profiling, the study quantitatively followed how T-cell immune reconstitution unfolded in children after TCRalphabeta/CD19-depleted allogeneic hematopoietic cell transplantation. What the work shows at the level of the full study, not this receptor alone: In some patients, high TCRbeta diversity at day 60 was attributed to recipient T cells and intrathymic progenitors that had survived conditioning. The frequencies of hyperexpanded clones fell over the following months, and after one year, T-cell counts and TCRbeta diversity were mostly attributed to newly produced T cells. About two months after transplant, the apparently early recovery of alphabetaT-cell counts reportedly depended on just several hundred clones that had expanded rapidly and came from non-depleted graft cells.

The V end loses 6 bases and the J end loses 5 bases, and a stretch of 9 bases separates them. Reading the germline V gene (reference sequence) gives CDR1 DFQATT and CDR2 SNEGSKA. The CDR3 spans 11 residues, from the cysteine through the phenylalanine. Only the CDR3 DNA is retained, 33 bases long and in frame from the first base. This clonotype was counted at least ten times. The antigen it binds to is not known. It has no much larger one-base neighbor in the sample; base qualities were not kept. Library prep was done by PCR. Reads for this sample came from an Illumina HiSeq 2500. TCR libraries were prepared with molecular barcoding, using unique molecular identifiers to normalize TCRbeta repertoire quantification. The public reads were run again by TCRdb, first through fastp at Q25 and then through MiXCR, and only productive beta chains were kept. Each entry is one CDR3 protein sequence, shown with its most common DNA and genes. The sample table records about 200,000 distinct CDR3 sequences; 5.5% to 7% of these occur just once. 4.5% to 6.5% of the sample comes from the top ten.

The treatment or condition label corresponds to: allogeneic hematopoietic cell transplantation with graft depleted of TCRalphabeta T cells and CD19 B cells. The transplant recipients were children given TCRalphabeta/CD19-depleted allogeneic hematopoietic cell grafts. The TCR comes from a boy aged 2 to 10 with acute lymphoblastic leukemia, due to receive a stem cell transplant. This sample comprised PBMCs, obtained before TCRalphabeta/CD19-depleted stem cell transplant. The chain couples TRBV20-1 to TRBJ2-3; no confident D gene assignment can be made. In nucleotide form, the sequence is TGCAGTGCCGTTATGATAGATACGCAGTATTTT. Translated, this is CSAVMIDTQYF.